This T cell receptor (beta chain) was recovered during a study of T cell responses to AZD1222 COVID-19 vaccine. On the study more broadly: Both about-4-week and about-12-week second-dose recipients were combined. Study outcomes and limitations: White British ancestry dominated among donors, who included more females, and clonal diversity was possibly underestimated. Increases in Spike-specific TCR breadth and depth were seen after two AZD1222 doses.

TCRdb keeps only in-frame clones here, not all; method: immunoSEQ multiplex PCR. The repertoire holds about 72,000 clones, with around 86% as singletons. The CDR3 has 10 residues. Trimming cost V 6 bases and J 15 bases, with 15 bases left between them. The germline CDR1 and CDR2 sequences are DFQATT and SNEGSKA (reference sequence). Comment on this clone: Its antigen remains unidentified.

Sequenced material: peripheral blood, taken on day 0 of AZD1222 vaccination. This chain links TRBV20-1 with TRBJ1-5; unclear D gene. This receptor was taken from an adult in good health. The CDR3 spells CSAGEPERHF. The DNA for the CDR3 is TGCAGTGCCGGGGAACCTGAACGGCATTTT.